These 27 T cell receptor beta chains came from one sample sequenced in a study of Graves' ophthalmopathy and Graves' hyperthyroidism. CDR3 regions of TCR beta were amplified from RNA transcripts. RT-PCR in the first round used HTBI primers; a second-round multiplex PCR followed. From the multiplex PCR reads, TCRdb called clonotypes with MiXCR, one entry per CDR3 protein. The table has under 400,000 distinct CDR3 sequences, roughly 15% seen once; the top ten hold over 9%. Input material: peripheral blood. These receptor sequences come from an adult man with Graves' ophthalmopathy.

This clonotype was recorded at least ten times. J is TRBJ1-5 and V is TRBV19; maybe TRBD1 (5 bases). CDR1 and CDR2 (germline): LNHDA, SQIVND (reference sequence). V was trimmed by 7 bases and J by 3 bases, leaving 13 bases between them. The CDR3 is 14 residues long. The CDR3, as DNA: TGTGCCAGTAACGTGGGACCTAACAATCAGCCCCAGCATTTT. It is translated as CASNVGPNNQPQHF.

There are many counts of this clonotype. V usage is TRBV20-1 and J usage is TRBJ2-3; 8 bases agree with TRBD2. Germline lookup yields CDR1 DFQATT and CDR2 SNEGSKA (reference sequence). CDR3 length: 15 residues. With 6 bases clipped from V and 4 bases from J, the junction kept 12 bases outside the gene matches. DNA of the CDR3: TGCAGTGCGGCACCGGGACTAGGATTAGCAGATACGCAGTATTTT. Its protein is CSAAPGLGLADTQYF.

In this sample, this clonotype turned up many times. The chain joins TRBV11-2 to TRBJ1-3; TRBD1 matches at 7 bases. Trimming removed 5 bases from V and 4 bases from J; junction bases left unmatched: 8. The CDR3 is 15 amino acids. Per germline, CDR1 SGHAT and CDR2 FQNNGV. CDR3 region: CASSTDRVPGNTIYF. The CDR3 DNA reads as TGTGCCAGCAGCACAGACAGGGTACCAGGAAACACCATATATTTT.

This clonotype was recorded at least ten times. The chain recombines TRBV6-1 with TRBJ1-5; 7 nucleotides agree with TRBD1. Germline trimming cut 1 base from V and 0 bases from J; bases unmatched to any gene: 9. Germline values: CDR1 MNHNS, CDR2 SASEGT. This CDR3 contains 18 residues. In DNA form, the CDR3 reads TGTGCCAGCAGTGAAGGACAGGGTCTTGCCTATAGCAATCAGCCCCAGCATTTT. The encoded protein is CASSEGQGLAYSNQPQHF.

This clonotype came up many times. V is TRBV12-3 or TRBV12-4 and J is TRBJ2-7, with D perhaps TRBD1 or TRBD2 (6 bases each). V lost 5 bases and J 5 bases, leaving 13 bases between the germline ends. The CDR3 has 13 amino acids. The CDR3, as DNA: TGTGCCAGCAGTATCACCCGGGGGCACGAGCAGTACTTC. This codes for CASSITRGHEQYF.

This clonotype was seen ten or more times. The chain couples TRBV11-1 to TRBJ2-2, with D possibly matching TRBD1 (6 bases). Trimming removed 5 bases from V and 3 bases from J, with 16 bases in between. The CDR3 extends over 16 amino acids. Germline V lookup: CDR1 SGHAT, CDR2 FQDESV (reference sequence). The CDR3: CASSTDRQGDTGELFF. CDR3 nucleotides: TGTGCCAGCAGCACCGACAGGCAGGGAGACACCGGGGAGCTGTTTTTT.

The sample holds many counts of this clonotype. The genes are TRBV27 and TRBJ2-5; D gene unclear. This CDR3 is built from 13 residues. The germline V and J ends were trimmed by 3 bases and 5 bases, with 10 bases remaining between them. Germline CDR1 MNHEY, CDR2 SMNVEV (reference sequence). The CDR3 here is CASSFRPQETQYF. The CDR3 DNA reads as TGTGCCAGCAGTTTTCGCCCCCAGGAGACCCAGTACTTC.

At least ten counts were recorded for this clonotype. The rearrangement joins TRBV10-3 to TRBJ2-5, with TRBD1 matching over 8 bases. The junction had 4 bases not matched to a gene; V was cut back by 2 bases and J by 5 bases. The germline CDR1 and CDR2 sequences are ENHRY and SYGVKD. The CDR3 spans 14 residues. The DNA of the CDR3 is TGTGCCATCAGTGAGGCAGGGGGCTGGGAGACCCAGTACTTC. Translation: CAISEAGGWETQYF.

This clonotype was counted at least ten times. The chain has TRBV6-5 and TRBJ1-1; D possibly corresponds to TRBD1 (6 bases). V was clipped by 7 bases and J by 5 bases, with 17 bases between them. The CDR3 totals 14 residues. CDR1 MNHEY and CDR2 SVGAGI come from the germline V gene. This chain's CDR3 is CASTRTAGSTEAFF. CDR3 sequence (DNA): TGTGCCAGCACCAGGACAGCCGGGAGTACTGAAGCTTTCTTT.

Concerning this clonotype itself: A single base separates this from a much larger clone, so it may be a read error. This sequence joins TRBV5-1 and TRBJ2-2, with D perhaps given as TRBD1 or TRBD2 (5 bases each). Germline lookup yields CDR1 SGHRS and CDR2 YFSETQ. CDR3 length equals 15 residues. DNA for the CDR3: TGCGTCAGCAGCTTCTTGGGACCGAACACCGGGGAGCTGTTTTTT. It specifies CVSSFLGPNTGELFF.

This clonotype was recorded at least ten times. The V call is TRBV28, the J call TRBJ2-7, with 8 bases identical to TRBD2. Trimming removed 3 bases from V and 1 base from J; junction bases left unmatched: 5. Germline-derived CDR1 and CDR2 are MDHEN and SYDVKM. CDR3 length: 15 residues. The CDR3 DNA sequence: TGTGCCAGCAGTTTTAGAACTAGCGGATCCTACGAGCAGTACTTC. As protein: CASSFRTSGSYEQYF. Using reference TRBV28 and TRBJ2-7 for the parts outside the CDR3, the full variable domain is DVKVTQSSRYLVKRTGEKVFLECVQDMDHENMFWYRQDPGLGLRLIYFSYDVKMKEKGDIPEGYSVSREKKERFSLILESASTNQTSMYLCASSFRTSGSYEQYFGPGTRLTVT.

The V and J genes are TRBV6-2 or TRBV6-3 and TRBJ2-7, with TRBD1 matching 8 bases. The CDR3 extends over 14 amino acids. Germline V gives CDR1 MNHEY, CDR2 SVGEGT. The V gene end was trimmed by 6 bases and the J gene end by 2 bases; junction bases not matched to a gene: 6. The CDR3 spells CASSFQGQAYEQYF. The CDR3 coding sequence is TGTGCCAGCAGCTTTCAGGGACAGGCCTACGAGCAGTACTTC.

Concerning this clonotype: A much bigger clone sits one base away, suggesting this may be a read error. V and J are TRBV30 and TRBJ2-7; the D gene is possibly TRBD2 (5 bases). Germline loops: CDR1 GTSNPN, CDR2 SVGIG (reference sequence). The CDR3 is made up of 14 amino acids. V was clipped by 3 bases and J by 0 bases, with 12 bases between them. The CDR3 reads CAWSFGGSSYEQYV. As DNA, the CDR3 is TGTGCCTGGAGCTTCGGAGGCAGCTCCTACGAGCAGTACGTC.

This clonotype was recorded at least ten times. This chain uses TRBV30 with TRBJ1-2; no definite D call. The V and J ends lost 1 base and 4 bases respectively, with 13 bases between them. The CDR3 totals 14 residues. Germline lookup yields CDR1 GTSNPN and CDR2 SVGIG (reference sequence). In nucleotides, the CDR3 is TGTGCCTGGAGTGGAGACAACCATTTCTATGGCTACACCTTC. Protein: CAWSGDNHFYGYTF.

This clonotype has a count of ten or more. The CDR3 loop is CATSQRQGGGYTF. The DNA for the CDR3 is TGTGCCACCAGCCAGCGACAGGGGGGCGGCTACACCTTC. The V call is TRBV24-1, the J call TRBJ1-2; 9 positions match TRBD1. CDR3 length equals 13 residues. CDR1 is KGHDR, CDR2 SFDVKD, per germline. With 7 bases clipped from V and 8 bases from J, the junction kept 7 bases outside the gene matches.

This clonotype has a count of ten or more. The rearrangement joins TRBV6-2 or TRBV6-3 to TRBJ2-5; D is undetermined. In germline, CDR1 is MNHEY, CDR2 SVGEGT. Trimming removed 0 bases from V and 6 bases from J, with 14 bases in between. This CDR3 is built from 15 residues. The chain's CDR3 is CASSYSIDGSQTQYF. In DNA, the CDR3 is TGTGCCAGCAGTTACTCGATCGACGGTTCTCAGACCCAGTACTTC.

This clonotype was counted at least ten times. This chain uses TRBV29-1 with TRBJ2-5; possible D gene TRBD2, 7 bases. CDR1 is SQVTM and CDR2 is ANQGSEA in the germline V gene. Trimming cost V 5 bases and J 10 bases, with 14 bases left between them. The CDR3 extends over 11 amino acids. The CDR3 nucleotides read TGCAGCGTTATTGGGGGGGCAGGCCAGTACTTC. Its translation: CSVIGGAGQYF. Supplemented by reference TRBV29-1 and TRBJ2-5, the full variable domain reads SAVISQKPSRDICQRGTSLTIQCQVDSQVTMMFWYRQQPGQSLTLIATANQGSEATYESGFVIDKFPISRPNLTFSTLTVSNMSPEDSSIYLCSVIGGAGQYFGPGTRLLVL.

The sample holds many counts of this clonotype. V usage is TRBV20-1 and J usage is TRBJ1-5; D is ambiguous. The CDR3 runs 13 residues. V lost 1 base, J lost 5 bases, and 9 bases lay in between. Looked up from germline, CDR1 is DFQATT and CDR2 is SNEGSKA (reference sequence). CDR3 bases: TGCAGTGCTAGAGTCAGCAGCCATCAGCCCCAGCATTTT. Protein sequence: CSARVSSHQPQHF.

Many counts were recorded for this clonotype. CDR3 region: CASSSGGGGNQPQHF. CDR3 coding DNA: TGTGCCAGCAGTTCCGGGGGGGGGGGCAATCAGCCCCAGCATTTT. The J gene is TRBJ1-5, the V gene TRBV12-3 or TRBV12-4; a possible D gene is TRBD1 (5 bases). The V gene lost 4 bases and the J gene lost 2 bases, with 12 bases spanning the gap. The CDR3 sequence is 15 residues long.

This clonotype was recorded at least ten times. J is TRBJ1-1 and V is TRBV6-5; D is possibly TRBD1 (5 bases). V shed 4 bases and J shed 5 bases, with 17 bases lying between them. The CDR3 runs to 15 residues. The germline V gene has CDR1 MNHEY and CDR2 SVGAGI. The chain's CDR3 is CASSLGDSIGTEAFF. The CDR3 DNA sequence: TGTGCCAGCAGTTTGGGGGATTCGATAGGAACTGAAGCTTTCTTT.

This clonotype was recorded many times. The chain uses TRBV7-6 and TRBJ2-7; 7 nucleotides agree with TRBD1. The CDR3 contains 14 residues. With V trimmed by 3 bases and J by 6 bases, 8 bases remained unmatched. Germline assignment: CDR1 SGHVS and CDR2 FNYEAQ. The chain's CDR3 is CASSLARQGSEQYF. The DNA for the CDR3 is TGTGCCAGCAGCTTGGCTCGACAGGGCAGCGAGCAGTACTTC.

The rearrangement joins TRBV2 to TRBJ2-7, with D maybe TRBD1 (8 bases). The CDR3 totals 13 residues. V lost 8 bases, J lost 5 bases, and 16 bases lay in between. Germline V CDR1 and CDR2: SNHLY, FYNNEI. Here the CDR3 reads CASGYRGGNEQYF. CDR3 bases: TGTGCCAGCGGTTACAGGGGGGGGAACGAGCAGTACTTC.

This clonotype was recorded many times. The gene calls are TRBV6-2 or TRBV6-3 and TRBJ2-5; maybe TRBD2 (6 bases). V dropped 5 bases and J dropped 4 bases, with 29 bases sitting between them. Germline CDR1 MNHEY, CDR2 SVGEGT. CDR3 length equals 19 residues. This chain's CDR3 is CASSNHPRPRRGFGETQYF. The DNA for the CDR3 is TGTGCCAGCAGTAACCACCCAAGACCGCGCCGGGGGTTCGGAGAGACCCAGTACTTC.

This clonotype showed up many times. The genes are TRBV28 and TRBJ2-4, with 7 nucleotides matching TRBD1. Looked up from germline, CDR1 is MDHEN and CDR2 is SYDVKM. The CDR3 length is 14 residues. The junction had 1 base not matched to a gene; V was cut back by 5 bases and J by 0 bases. CDR3 protein: CASSRQGAKNIQYF. In DNA, the CDR3 is TGTGCCAGCAGTCGACAGGGAGCCAAAAACATTCAGTACTTC.

In its sample, this clonotype was seen many times. Because the CDR3 is missing its conserved closing phenylalanine or tryptophan, this is likely a read error. CDR3 sequence: CASSKPGLTRGTQYL. The CDR3 coding sequence is TGTGCCAGCAGTAAACCGGGACTAACCCGCGGGACCCAGTACCTC. The rearrangement uses TRBV6-1 and TRBJ2-5; TRBD2 aligns across 7 bases. The CDR3 runs 15 residues. The V gene end was trimmed by 5 bases and the J gene end by 7 bases; junction bases not matched to a gene: 13. Germline values: CDR1 MNHNS, CDR2 SASEGT.

This clonotype was picked up many times. This chain links TRBV6-1 with TRBJ1-5; D not certain. Trimming left V 6 bases short and J 6 bases short, with 12 bases between. The germline CDR1 and CDR2 sequences are MNHNS and SASEGT. The CDR3 loop spans 13 amino acids. CDR3 bases: TGTGCCAGCAGGGCCATTCTGTTTCAGCCCCAGCATTTT. Amino acids: CASRAILFQPQHF.

This clonotype came up many times. The rearrangement joins TRBV12-3 or TRBV12-4 to TRBJ1-2; TRBD1 agrees at 11 bases. Trimming at V came to 5 bases and at J to 4 bases, leaving 3 bases not matched to a gene. This CDR3 contains 14 residues. CDR3 nucleotides: TGTGCCAGCAGTGGGGACAGGGGGTCCTATGGCTACACCTTC. Amino acids: CASSGDRGSYGYTF.